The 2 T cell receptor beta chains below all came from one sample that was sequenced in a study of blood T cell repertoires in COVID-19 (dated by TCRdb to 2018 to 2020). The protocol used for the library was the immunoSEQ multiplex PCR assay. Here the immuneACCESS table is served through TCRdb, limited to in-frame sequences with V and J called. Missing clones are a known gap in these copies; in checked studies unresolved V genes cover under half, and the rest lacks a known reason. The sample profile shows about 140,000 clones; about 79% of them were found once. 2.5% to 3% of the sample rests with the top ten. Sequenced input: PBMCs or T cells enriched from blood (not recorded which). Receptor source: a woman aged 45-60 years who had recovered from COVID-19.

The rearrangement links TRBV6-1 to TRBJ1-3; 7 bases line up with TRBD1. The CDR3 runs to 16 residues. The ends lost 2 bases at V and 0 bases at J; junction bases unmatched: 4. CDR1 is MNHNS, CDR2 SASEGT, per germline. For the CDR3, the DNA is TGTGCCAGCAGTGAATTCGGACAGGTCTCTGGAAACACCATATATTTT. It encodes CASSEFGQVSGNTIYF.

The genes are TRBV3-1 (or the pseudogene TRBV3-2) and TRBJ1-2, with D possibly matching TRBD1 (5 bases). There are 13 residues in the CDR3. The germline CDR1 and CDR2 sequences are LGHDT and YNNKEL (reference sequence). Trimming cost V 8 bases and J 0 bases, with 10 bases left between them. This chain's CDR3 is CASRQGSNYGYTF. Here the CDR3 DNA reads TGTGCCAGCCGGCAGGGTTCTAACTATGGCTACACCTTC.